One and the same sample provided the 31 T cell receptor beta chains below, sequenced in a study of T cell responses to AZD1222 COVID-19 vaccine. Clones were read by immunoSEQ multiplex PCR, and TCRdb kept only the in-frame ones, dropping some. The sample has roughly 130,000 clones, about 89% seen once; the top ten hold roughly 7.5%. The sequencing here drew on peripheral blood, taken 28 days after the second dose of the MenACWY control vaccine. The receptors were sampled from an adult who received the MenACWY meningococcal vaccine as a control.

J is TRBJ1-6 and V is TRBV5-1; maybe TRBD1 (6 bases). Trimming left V 0 bases short and J 5 bases short, with 12 bases between. The CDR3 extends over 16 amino acids. Germline V gene sequence: CDR1 SGHRS, CDR2 YFSETQ. CDR3 sequence: CASSLDAGANNSPLHF. Written as DNA, the CDR3 is TGCGCCAGCAGCTTGGATGCAGGGGCGAATAATTCACCCCTCCACTTT.

The V call is TRBV7-9, the J call TRBJ1-2, with D perhaps TRBD1 (6 bases). The CDR3 length is 15 residues. Per germline, CDR1 SEHNR and CDR2 FQNEAQ (reference sequence). V lost 7 bases and J 4 bases, leaving 19 bases between the germline ends. Here the CDR3 DNA reads TGTGCCAGCACCCGAAGCCAGGGGCCATTCTATGGCTACACCTTC. This sequence encodes CASTRSQGPFYGYTF.

The chain employs TRBV12-3 or TRBV12-4 and TRBJ2-1; D remains unclear. Trimming removed 6 bases from V and 12 bases from J, with 12 bases in between. The CDR3 totals 11 residues. CDR3 sequence (DNA): TGTGCCAGCAGGGGCGGTTTGGGGCAGTTCTTC. Translated, it gives CASRGGLGQFF.

The V gene is TRBV29-1, the J gene TRBJ2-7; D is unclear. Trimming pared 4 bases from V and 2 bases from J, leaving 6 bases between. Germline V gene data show CDR1 as SQVTM and CDR2 as ANQGSEA. The CDR3 is 11 residues long. The CDR3: CSVVDPYEQYF. CDR3 bases: TGCAGCGTTGTGGATCCCTACGAGCAGTACTTC.

The chain couples TRBV28 to TRBJ2-5; TRBD1 matches 7 bases. CDR1 and CDR2 (germline): MDHEN, SYDVKM. Germline trimming cut 7 bases from V and 1 base from J; bases unmatched to any gene: 9. CDR3 size: 15 residues. For the CDR3, the DNA is TGTGCCAGCACCACACAGGGGTTAGGCCAAGAGACCCAGTACTTC. This codes for CASTTQGLGQETQYF.

V is TRBV7-9 and J is TRBJ2-2, with D perhaps TRBD1 or TRBD2 (5 bases each). Germline CDR1 reads SEHNR; CDR2 reads FQNEAQ (reference sequence). The V and J ends lost 5 bases and 6 bases respectively, with 16 bases between them. The CDR3 totals 15 residues. The CDR3 spells CASSIGAGMAGELFF. The CDR3 DNA reads TGTGCCAGCAGCATTGGGGCCGGGATGGCCGGGGAGCTGTTTTTT. Using reference TRBV7-9 and TRBJ2-2 for the parts outside the CDR3, the full variable domain is DTGVSQNPRHKITKRGQNVTFRCDPISEHNRLYWYRQTLGQGPEFLTYFQNEAQLEKSRLLSDRFSAERPKGSFSTLEIQRTEQGDSAMYLCASSIGAGMAGELFFGEGSRLTVL.

The chain has TRBV15 and TRBJ1-3, with unresolved D. With 0 bases removed from V and 13 bases from J, the gap between germline ends came to 13 bases. CDR1 LNHNV and CDR2 YYDKDF come from the germline V gene (reference sequence). This CDR3 comprises 13 residues. The CDR3 DNA reads TGTGCCACCAGCAGAGATGTGCCCCCTCAAATATATTTT. Translating it yields CATSRDVPPQIYF.

This chain links TRBV7-2 with TRBJ2-7, with a tentative D call TRBD1 (5 bases). In germline, CDR1 is SGHTA, CDR2 FQGNSA. Deletions cut 1 base from V and 6 bases from J, with 10 bases between. CDR3 length equals 13 residues. CDR3 in amino acids: CASSLDRQFEQYF. CDR3 DNA: TGTGCCAGCAGCTTAGATCGACAGTTCGAGCAGTACTTC. Based on the CDR3 plus reference TRBV7-2 and TRBJ2-7, the full variable domain is GAGVSQSPSNKVTEKGKDVELRCDPISGHTALYWYRQSLGQGLEFLIYFQGNSAPDKSGLPSDRFSAERTGGSVSTLTIQRTQQEDSAVYLCASSLDRQFEQYFGPGTRLTVT.

The chain employs TRBV7-2 and TRBJ1-3; 8 bases are shared with TRBD1. CDR1 is SGHTA, CDR2 FQGNSA, per germline. The CDR3 is made up of 17 amino acids. The V and J ends lost 4 bases and 0 bases, in that order; junction bases with no gene match: 8. The CDR3 nucleotides are TGTGCCAGCAGCTCCAGCCAGGGGGCCGGCTCTGGAAACACCATATATTTT. Translating gives CASSSSQGAGSGNTIYF.

The rearrangement links TRBV19 to TRBJ1-3, with 7 nucleotides matching TRBD1. The CDR3 is 15 amino acids. Germline lookup yields CDR1 LNHDA and CDR2 SQIVND (reference sequence). The V and J ends lost 3 bases and 4 bases, in that order; junction bases with no gene match: 6. For the CDR3, the DNA is TGTGCCAGTAGTATCCCGGACAGGTTCGGAAACACCATATATTTT. This translates into CASSIPDRFGNTIYF. Combining the CDR3 with reference TRBV19 and TRBJ1-3 gives the whole variable domain DGGITQSPKYLFRKEGQNVTLSCEQNLNHDAMYWYRQDPGQGLRLIYYSQIVNDFQKGDIAEGYSVSREKKESFPLTVTSAQKNPTAFYLCASSIPDRFGNTIYFGEGSWLTVV.

The rearrangement links TRBV5-1 to TRBJ2-1; the D is unclear. CDR1 SGHRS and CDR2 YFSETQ come from the germline V gene. The CDR3 loop spans 14 amino acids. V was pared by 3 bases and J by 8 bases, with 15 bases between. Here the CDR3 reads CASSSQPEKYEQFF. CDR3 bases: TGCGCCAGCAGCTCACAGCCTGAAAAGTATGAGCAGTTCTTC. The variable domain in full, with the rest retrieved from reference TRBV5-1 and TRBJ2-1, is KAGVTQTPRYLIKTRGQQVTLSCSPISGHRSVSWYQQTPGQGLQFLFEYFSETQRNKGNFPGRFSGRQFSNSRSEMNVSTLELGDSALYLCASSSQPEKYEQFFGPGTRLTVL.

The chain uses TRBV7-2 and TRBJ1-3; D is perhaps TRBD1 (5 bases). The CDR3 length is 16 residues. CDR1 is SGHTA and CDR2 is FQGNSA in the germline V gene. The ends were cut back, 5 bases at V and 0 bases at J, with 14 bases in the middle. DNA for the CDR3: TGTGCCAGCAGCCCAGGGACGGGAATCTCTGGAAACACCATATATTTT. It translates to CASSPGTGISGNTIYF.

The chain uses TRBV9 and TRBJ2-7; no clear D gene. V dropped 2 bases and J dropped 0 bases, with 9 bases sitting between them. The CDR3 sequence is 14 residues long. The V gene's germline CDR1 is SGDLS and CDR2 YYNGEE. The CDR3 DNA is TGTGCCAGCAGCGTTGCCATATCCTCCTACGAGCAGTACTTC. Translated, it gives CASSVAISSYEQYF.

V usage is TRBV19 and J usage is TRBJ1-2, with D uncertain. Deletions cut 4 bases from V and 0 bases from J, with 3 bases between. The CDR3 is 12 amino acids. Germline assignment: CDR1 LNHDA and CDR2 SQIVND (reference sequence). This chain's CDR3 is CASSRTNYGYTF. The CDR3 nucleotides are TGTGCCAGTAGTAGGACTAACTATGGCTACACCTTC.

The rearrangement links TRBV7-6 to TRBJ2-5, with D unresolved. V shed 1 base and J shed 3 bases, with 3 bases lying between them. Germline CDR1 SGHVS, CDR2 FNYEAQ. This CDR3 is built from 12 residues. CDR3 sequence reads: CASSLGEETQYF. In nucleotides, the CDR3 is TGTGCCAGCAGCTTAGGTGAAGAGACCCAGTACTTC.

The rearrangement links TRBV6-1 to TRBJ1-5; D possibly corresponds to TRBD1 (5 bases). The CDR3 covers 18 residues. Germline V gene data show CDR1 as MNHNS and CDR2 as SASEGT. The V end lost 4 bases, the J end lost 1 base, and 20 bases lay between the germline ends. The CDR3 sequence is CASSGRGGSLESNQPQHF. Written as DNA, the CDR3 is TGTGCCAGCAGTGGTCGGGGGGGTTCCCTTGAGAGCAATCAGCCCCAGCATTTT.

This chain joins TRBV5-1 and TRBJ1-2; D unclear. This CDR3 contains 13 residues. V lost 0 bases and J lost 6, with 9 bases in between. Germline CDR1 is SGHRS and CDR2 is YFSETQ. The CDR3 is CASSLEAVHGYTF. The CDR3 DNA follows: TGCGCCAGCAGCTTGGAGGCAGTGCATGGCTACACCTTC.

V usage is TRBV28 and J usage is TRBJ2-2; 8 nucleotides line up with TRBD2. The CDR3 has 17 residues. CDR1 and CDR2 (germline): MDHEN, SYDVKM. V was clipped by 3 bases and J by 0 bases; unmatched bases: 6. CDR3 region: CASSFLGLGTNTGELFF. As DNA, the CDR3 is TGTGCCAGCAGTTTCCTGGGACTAGGCACGAACACCGGGGAGCTGTTTTTT.

The genes are TRBV12-3 or TRBV12-4 and TRBJ1-1, with TRBD1 as a possible D gene (5 bases). CDR3 size: 13 residues. V shed 5 bases and J shed 8 bases, with 15 bases lying between them. Written as DNA, the CDR3 is TGTGCCAGCAGTCCACAGGCGACGGGAGAAGCTTTCTTT. It encodes CASSPQATGEAFF.

The chain joins TRBV29-1 to TRBJ1-4, with D possibly being TRBD1 (5 bases). This CDR3 spans 14 amino acids. Germline V gene sequence: CDR1 SQVTM, CDR2 ANQGSEA. Trimming removed 4 bases at V and 7 bases at J, with 16 bases between. The CDR3 DNA is TGCAGCGTTGGGGGACCGGCCTCGGGTGAAAAACTGTTTTTT. This codes for CSVGGPASGEKLFF.

This clone was counted a single time. This sequence joins TRBV30 and TRBJ2-6; D is unresolved. CDR1 is GTSNPN, CDR2 SVGIG, per germline (reference sequence). V was clipped by 2 bases and J by 1 base, with 12 bases between them. This CDR3 contains 16 residues. CDR3 coding DNA: TGTGCCTGGAGTTCGGTGCTCCCGTCTGGGGCCAACGTCCTGACTTTC. This codes for CAWSSVLPSGANVLTF. The variable domain in full, completed from reference TRBV30 and TRBJ2-6, reads SQTIHQWPATLVQPVGSPLSLECTVEGTSNPNLYWYRQAAGRGLQLLFYSVGIGQISSEVPQNLSASRPQDRQFILSSKKLLLSDSGFYLCAWSSVLPSGANVLTFGAGSRLTVL.

This CDR3 is CASSYRGTGLRSPLHF. CDR3 nucleotide sequence: TGTGCCAGCAGTTACAGAGGGACAGGGTTACGATCACCCCTCCACTTT. This chain uses TRBV6-5 with TRBJ1-6; 9 bases fit TRBD1. The CDR3 covers 16 residues. Trimming removed 2 bases from V and 10 bases from J; junction bases left unmatched: 9. CDR1 and CDR2 (germline): MNHEY, SVGAGI.

CDR3 sequence reads: CASSLVQGAGELFF. The CDR3 DNA reads as TGCGCCAGCAGCTTGGTTCAGGGGGCCGGGGAGCTGTTTTTT. V gene TRBV5-1 combines with J gene TRBJ2-2; 7 bases map to TRBD1. CDR1 SGHRS and CDR2 YFSETQ come from the germline V gene. With V trimmed by 0 bases and J by 6 bases, 2 bases remained unmatched. The CDR3 has 14 residues.

The CDR3 loop reads CASSFGWTSGNNEQFF. The CDR3 region has the DNA TGTGCCAGCAGCTTTGGGTGGACTAGCGGTAACAATGAGCAGTTCTTC. The chain carries TRBV5-6 and TRBJ2-1; TRBD2 matches 10 bases. The J segment lost 5 bases and the V segment lost 2 bases, leaving 7 bases of the junction unmatched. This CDR3 is built from 16 residues. Germline CDR1 SGHDT, CDR2 YYEEEE.

The chain recombines TRBV10-3 with TRBJ1-3; no definite D call. The V gene lost 0 bases and the J gene lost 0 bases, with 6 bases spanning the gap. The CDR3 sequence is 15 residues long. Per the germline V gene, CDR1 is ENHRY and CDR2 is SYGVKD. The CDR3 loop is CAISESGFSGNTIYF. CDR3 DNA sequence: TGTGCCATCAGTGAGTCAGGCTTCTCTGGAAACACCATATATTTT.

V gene TRBV7-2 combines with J gene TRBJ1-2; D is possibly TRBD1 (5 bases). Germline assignment: CDR1 SGHTA and CDR2 FQGNSA. CDR3 length: 14 residues. Trimming removed 1 base from V and 3 bases from J, with 9 bases in between. The CDR3 region is CASSLEWGDYGYTF. As DNA, the CDR3 is TGTGCCAGCAGCTTAGAATGGGGGGACTATGGCTACACCTTC.

The chain has TRBV6-5 and TRBJ1-1; possibly TRBD1 for D (5 bases). Germline CDR1 and CDR2: MNHEY and SVGAGI. This CDR3 region has 13 residues. V was shortened by 7 bases and J by 6 bases, with 15 bases between the two germline ends. DNA for the CDR3: TGTGCCAGCACCGAATGGGGGATCCCTGAAGCTTTCTTT. It codes for CASTEWGIPEAFF.

CDR3 protein: CASSYSQGVNYGYTF. The CDR3, as DNA: TGTGCCAGCAGTTACTCGCAGGGCGTCAACTATGGCTACACCTTC. The chain recombines TRBV6-5 with TRBJ1-2, with D perhaps TRBD1 (5 bases). Trimming shortened V by 0 bases and J by 2 bases, and 10 bases separated the two germline ends. CDR3 length: 15 amino acids. From germline, CDR1 is MNHEY and CDR2 SVGAGI.

CDR3 nucleotides: TGTGCTAGTGGTTTGGGACAGGGGAGCTCTGGAAACACCATATATTTT. Translation gives CASGLGQGSSGNTIYF. V and J are TRBV12-5 and TRBJ1-3; 8 positions agree with TRBD1. The CDR3 covers 16 residues. Germline CDR1 reads LGHNT; CDR2 reads FRNRAP. V shed 1 base, J shed 0 bases, and the junction held 2 bases outside the gene matches.

V is TRBV15 and J is TRBJ1-2, with D possibly matching TRBD1 (5 bases). CDR1 LNHNV and CDR2 YYDKDF come from the germline V gene (reference sequence). CDR3 length: 15 residues. The germline V and J ends were trimmed by 3 bases and 4 bases, with 15 bases remaining between them. CDR3 residues: CATSRSWGNPYGYTF. The CDR3 DNA reads TGTGCCACCAGCAGGAGCTGGGGCAACCCCTATGGCTACACCTTC.

CDR3 in amino acids: CASSSSSGGVPPSYNEQFF. The CDR3 region has the DNA TGTGCCAGCAGTTCGTCTTCGGGGGGAGTTCCCCCCTCCTACAATGAGCAGTTCTTC. The V and J genes are TRBV28 and TRBJ2-1, with TRBD2 matching over 7 bases. Germline CDR1 MDHEN, CDR2 SYDVKM. This CDR3 has 19 amino acids. The V segment lost 4 bases and the J segment 0 bases; nucleotides outside the gene matches: 15.